A single sample gave rise to the 19 T cell receptor beta chains below, sequenced in a study of blood T cell repertoires in COVID-19. TCRdb's copy holds only in-frame clones and misses some; the assay was immunoSEQ multiplex PCR. The table records around 310,000 clones, nearly 90% of them present only once. Material for sequencing was peripheral blood. Receptor source: a woman between 40 and 55 years old with COVID-19, enrolled during active disease.

This clone was observed a single time. The chain has TRBV7-2 and TRBJ2-5; D perhaps matches TRBD1 (6 bases). The CDR3 runs 16 residues. Germline CDR1 and CDR2: SGHTA and FQGNSA. Between the trimmed V and J ends, which lost 5 bases and 2 bases, there was a span of 18 bases. DNA for the CDR3: TGTGCCAGCAGCCCAGGGGAGCGGTCGTCTCAAGAGACCCAGTACTTC. It translates to CASSPGERSSQETQYF.

V and J are TRBV4-1 and TRBJ2-2; TRBD2 matches 8 bases. The trim removed 1 base at V and 4 bases at J, leaving 8 bases unmatched. The CDR3 has 17 amino acids. The germline V gene has CDR1 MGHRA and CDR2 YSYEKL. CDR3 nucleotide sequence: TGCGCCAGCAGCCAAGTATCGACGGGGGGGCCCACCGGGGAGCTGTTTTTT. Translated: CASSQVSTGGPTGELFF.

The chain is built from TRBV7-3 and TRBJ2-2; D may be TRBD2 (6 bases). V lost 2 bases to trimming and J lost 6 bases, with 16 bases between them. Germline assignment: CDR1 SGHTA and CDR2 FQGTGA. The CDR3 covers 16 residues. The CDR3 sequence: CASSLGGGLTPGELFF. The DNA of the CDR3 is TGTGCCAGCAGCTTAGGAGGAGGGTTGACCCCCGGGGAGCTGTTTTTT.

A single count supports this clone. This chain joins TRBV5-1 and TRBJ2-3, with 12 bases matching TRBD2. Germline V gives CDR1 SGHRS, CDR2 YFSETQ. CDR3 length: 14 amino acids. After removal of 9 bases from V and 3 bases from J, the junction contained 5 bases not matched to a gene. CDR3 in DNA: TGCGCCACCGCAACTAGCGGGGGGACAGATACGCAGTATTTT. As protein: CATATSGGTDTQYF.

V gene TRBV19 combines with J gene TRBJ2-2, with TRBD1 matching 8 bases. V lost 4 bases to trimming and J lost 4 bases; unmatched junction nucleotides: 5. The CDR3 is 15 amino acids. CDR1 is LNHDA and CDR2 is SQIVND in the germline V gene (reference sequence). The CDR3 spells CASSSGQGRTGELFF. The CDR3 DNA sequence: TGTGCCAGTAGTAGTGGACAGGGACGCACCGGGGAGCTGTTTTTT. The entire variable domain, with the rest obtained from reference TRBV19 and TRBJ2-2, is as follows: DGGITQSPKYLFRKEGQNVTLSCEQNLNHDAMYWYRQDPGQGLRLIYYSQIVNDFQKGDIAEGYSVSREKKESFPLTVTSAQKNPTAFYLCASSSGQGRTGELFFGEGSRLTVL.

The chain is built from TRBV6-6 and TRBJ2-7; D is uncertain. The V gene's germline CDR1 is MNHNY and CDR2 SVGAGI (reference sequence). The CDR3 spans 14 residues. Trimming removed 4 bases from V and 3 bases from J, with 13 bases in between. The CDR3 reads CASSSPPNYYEQYF. CDR3 DNA: TGTGCCAGCAGTTCTCCGCCTAACTACTACGAGCAGTACTTC.

This clone has just one count. The rearrangement uses TRBV9 and TRBJ2-3, with TRBD1 identical over 7 bases. The CDR3 has 14 amino acids. The germline V gene encodes CDR1 SGDLS and CDR2 YYNGEE. V shed 3 bases, J shed 9 bases, and the junction held 10 bases outside the gene matches. The DNA for the CDR3 is TGTGCCAGCAGCGACCGCACAGGGGCGGAGACGCAGTATTTT. Translation gives CASSDRTGAETQYF.

This clone has only a few counts. The chain joins TRBV28 to TRBJ1-5; 10 bases match TRBD1. Germline trimming cut 7 bases from V and 3 bases from J; bases unmatched to any gene: 6. This CDR3 spans 15 amino acids. Germline CDR1 MDHEN, CDR2 SYDVKM. DNA for the CDR3: TGTGCCAGCACGTGGACAGGGGGGAACAATCAGCCCCAGCATTTT. Translating gives CASTWTGGNNQPQHF.

This clone was counted a single time. The chain carries TRBV28 and TRBJ1-3; 7 bases align to TRBD1. Germline assignment: CDR1 MDHEN and CDR2 SYDVKM. Trimming took 6 bases from V and 2 from J; bases not matched to a gene: 10. This CDR3 contains 16 residues. CDR3 nucleotides: TGTGCCAGCAGACCCAGGGGGTTAGATACTGGAAACACCATATATTTT. Residues: CASRPRGLDTGNTIYF.

V is TRBV6-5 and J is TRBJ2-2, with 9 bases fitting TRBD1. The V gene's germline CDR1 is MNHEY and CDR2 SVGAGI. Trimming at V came to 5 bases and at J to 1 base, leaving 2 bases not matched to a gene. This CDR3 comprises 15 residues. Written as DNA, the CDR3 is TGTGCCAGCAGTAAGACAGGGGGGAACACCGGGGAGCTGTTTTTT. Its translation: CASSKTGGNTGELFF.

The chain couples TRBV19 to TRBJ2-7; 7 nucleotides match TRBD1. V trimming: 5 bases; J trimming: 0 bases; junction bases outside the gene matches: 10. The CDR3 sequence is 16 residues long. Germline CDR1 reads LNHDA; CDR2 reads SQIVND (reference sequence). The CDR3 DNA is TGTGCCAGTAGTCCGGGACAGCTTATTACCTCCTACGAGCAGTACTTC. Encoded protein: CASSPGQLITSYEQYF.

This clone appeared once. The V gene is TRBV19, the J gene TRBJ1-1; D is ambiguous. Germline values: CDR1 LNHDA, CDR2 SQIVND (reference sequence). Deletions cut 0 bases from V and 0 bases from J, with 5 bases between. The CDR3 has 14 amino acids. The CDR3 reads CASSIDPMNTEAFF. The CDR3, as DNA: TGTGCCAGTAGTATAGATCCCATGAACACTGAAGCTTTCTTT.

The genes are TRBV12-5 and TRBJ1-1; tentative D call: TRBD1 (5 bases). The V gene lost 3 bases and the J gene lost 4 bases, with 18 bases spanning the gap. This CDR3 contains 16 residues. CDR1 is LGHNT and CDR2 is FRNRAP in the germline V gene. The CDR3 sequence is CASGFDLRQTFTEAFF. CDR3 bases: TGTGCTAGTGGTTTCGACCTTCGACAGACCTTCACTGAAGCTTTCTTT.

V and J are TRBV6-5 and TRBJ2-1; 10 bases line up with TRBD2. The CDR3 covers 16 residues. The germline CDR1 and CDR2 sequences are MNHEY and SVGAGI. J gave up 10 bases and V 2 bases, and 11 bases lay outside the gene matches. The DNA for the CDR3 is TGTGCCAGCAGTTACGGACTAAGCGGGAGGGGTGTAGAGCAGTTCTTC. Protein product: CASSYGLSGRGVEQFF.

V gene TRBV15 combines with J gene TRBJ1-2, with a tentative D call TRBD1 (5 bases). This CDR3 is built from 17 residues. V lost 0 bases to trimming and J lost 8 bases, with 22 bases between them. CDR1 and CDR2 (germline): LNHNV, YYDKDF (reference sequence). The CDR3 DNA sequence: TGTGCCACCAGCAGAGATCTCGGGGCAGCGGGGGGAGGAGGCTACACCTTC. It encodes CATSRDLGAAGGGGYTF.

The chain joins TRBV10-3 to TRBJ2-7; D is perhaps TRBD2 (6 bases). Per germline, CDR1 ENHRY and CDR2 SYGVKD. V shed 8 bases and J shed 0 bases, with 20 bases lying between them. CDR3 length: 16 amino acids. The CDR3 DNA reads TGTGCCATCGCCGGGCCACCGGGGACTTTCTCCTACGAGCAGTACTTC. Protein: CAIAGPPGTFSYEQYF.

V and J are TRBV18 and TRBJ2-2; D possibly corresponds to TRBD2 (6 bases). Germline V CDR1 and CDR2: KGHSH, LQKENI. The ends were cut back, 2 bases at V and 1 base at J, with 11 bases in the middle. The CDR3 extends over 16 amino acids. The CDR3 reads CASSPIGGMNTGELFF. The CDR3 region has the DNA TGTGCCAGCTCACCAATCGGCGGGATGAACACCGGGGAGCTGTTTTTT.

The chain combines TRBV28 with TRBJ2-1; TRBD2 matches at 12 bases. Germline CDR1 reads MDHEN; CDR2 reads SYDVKM. The CDR3 extends over 16 amino acids. Trimming took 5 bases from V and 1 from J; bases not matched to a gene: 3. Written as DNA, the CDR3 is TGTGCCAGCAGTCCGACTAGCGGGAGTTCCTACAATGAGCAGTTCTTC. Translating it yields CASSPTSGSSYNEQFF.

The CDR3 reads CASSIGAGSNEKLFF. As DNA, the CDR3 is TGTGCCAGTAGTATTGGGGCCGGGAGTAATGAAAAACTGTTTTTT. The gene calls are TRBV19 and TRBJ1-4; D perhaps matches TRBD1 (5 bases). There are 15 residues in the CDR3. Germline V lookup: CDR1 LNHDA, CDR2 SQIVND (reference sequence). Deletions cut 3 bases from V and 4 bases from J, with 12 bases between.